This passage covers 4 T cell receptor beta chains from one sample sequenced in a study of blood T cell repertoires in COVID-19. Measured with immunoSEQ multiplex PCR; TCRdb has only the in-frame clones, and not every one. The sample gives about 70,000 clones, under 95% of which show up once; around 8% is in the top ten. The material sequenced was peripheral blood. Source of these receptors: a human donor in a cohort sampled during active COVID-19.

The CDR3 here is CAWEYIDGTVYGYTF. CDR3 sequence (DNA): TGTGCCTGGGAGTACATCGACGGGACTGTTTATGGCTACACCTTC. This chain connects TRBV30 to TRBJ1-2; TRBD1 is a possible D gene (5 bases). Trimming cost V 5 bases and J 5 bases, with 21 bases left between them. CDR1 and CDR2 (germline): GTSNPN, SVGIG (reference sequence). This CDR3 has 15 amino acids. Together with reference TRBV30 and TRBJ1-2, the CDR3 gives the full variable domain: SQTIHQWPATLVQPVGSPLSLECTVEGTSNPNLYWYRQAAGRGLQLLFYSVGIGQISSEVPQNLSASRPQDRQFILSSKKLLLSDSGFYLCAWEYIDGTVYGYTFGSGTRLTVV.

The rearrangement uses TRBV29-1 and TRBJ1-2; D is uncertain. Trimming cost V 8 bases and J 3 bases, with 13 bases left between them. This CDR3 has 12 residues. Germline CDR1 and CDR2: SQVTM and ANQGSEA. The CDR3 loop reads CSFRGGYYGYTF. The CDR3 DNA sequence: TGCAGCTTCCGCGGAGGGTACTATGGCTACACCTTC.

The genes are TRBV15 and TRBJ2-7; D perhaps matches TRBD2 (5 bases). CDR3 length: 16 residues. Trimming took off 3 bases at V and 1 base at J, with 16 bases between the two ends. Looked up from germline, CDR1 is LNHNV and CDR2 is YYDKDF (reference sequence). The CDR3 coding sequence is TGTGCCACCAGCAGTACGACTACTACCCATTCCTACGAGCAGTACTTC. It translates to CATSSTTTTHSYEQYF. Combining the CDR3 with reference TRBV15 and TRBJ2-7 gives the whole variable domain DAMVIQNPRYQVTQFGKPVTLSCSQTLNHNVMYWYQQKSSQAPKLLFHYYDKDFNNEADTPDNFQSRRPNTSFCFLDIRSPGLGDTAMYLCATSSTTTTHSYEQYFGPGTRLTVT.

J is TRBJ1-1 and V is TRBV6-5; TRBD1 might be the D (5 bases). The ends were cut back, 0 bases at V and 1 base at J, with 9 bases in the middle. Per germline, CDR1 MNHEY and CDR2 SVGAGI. This CDR3 region has 15 residues. CDR3 sequence: CASSYSIRGNTEAFF. The CDR3 coding sequence is TGTGCCAGCAGTTACTCGATAAGGGGGAACACTGAAGCTTTCTTT.